The entry that follows covers one T cell receptor beta chain sequence. The data were produced by immunoSEQ multiplex PCR, yet TCRdb's version contains in-frame clones alone and is incomplete. Of approximately 6,300 clones detected, 65% to 80% appear once; the ten largest clones hold 37%. This record comes from a study of T cell clones after liver transplantation. Between the trimmed V and J ends, which lost 1 base and 1 base, there was a span of 12 bases. This CDR3 region has 16 residues. CDR1 is SGHRS, CDR2 YFSETQ, per germline. Sample: CD8+ T cells from blood, taken 24 months after liver transplant. This rearrangement joins TRBV5-1 to TRBJ2-1, with D perhaps TRBD1 or TRBD2 (6 bases each). This TCR was recovered from a human patient who received a liver transplant. These T cells may partly come from the graft donor. CDR3 sequence: CASSLTKGGSYNEQFF. CDR3 nucleotides: TGCGCCAGCAGCTTGACCAAGGGGGGATCCTACAATGAGCAGTTCTTC.